The 21 T cell receptor beta chains below all came from one sample that was sequenced in a study of T-cell memory formation after mild COVID-19. TCRdb reanalysed the 5' RACE reads using MiXCR and keeps one entry per CDR3 protein. The repertoire has 150,000 or so distinct CDR3 sequences, 14% of them found once; the top ten carry about 14%. The material sequenced was PBMCs or a T cell subset sorted from them (not recorded which). The receptor set was obtained from an adult woman who had mild COVID-19 (a few samples of this study predate the infection). Cell type and time point are not known.

This clonotype came up once. This rearrangement joins TRBV7-9 to TRBJ2-1; possible D gene TRBD2, 6 bases. The germline V gene encodes CDR1 SEHNR and CDR2 FQNEAQ (reference sequence). The CDR3 extends over 16 amino acids. Trimming took off 8 bases at V and 4 bases at J, with 21 bases between the two ends. The CDR3 DNA reads TGTGCCAGCTCCCTAGAGGAGGGGCGGGTGTACAATGAGCAGTTCTTC. It is translated as CASSLEEGRVYNEQFF.

This clonotype was observed a few times. The chain carries TRBV19 and TRBJ2-3, with TRBD2 matching over 9 bases. There are 15 residues in the CDR3. With 2 bases clipped from V and 2 bases from J, the junction kept 2 bases outside the gene matches. CDR1 LNHDA and CDR2 SQIVND come from the germline V gene (reference sequence). CDR3 bases: TGTGCCAGTAGTATACTAGCGGGAAACACAGATACGCAGTATTTT. It encodes CASSILAGNTDTQYF.

The genes are TRBV20-1 and TRBJ1-3; D is unresolved. The V gene lost 2 bases and the J gene lost 0 bases, with 8 bases spanning the gap. This CDR3 contains 14 residues. The germline V gene has CDR1 DFQATT and CDR2 SNEGSKA (reference sequence). CDR3 sequence: CSARSTNSGNTIYF. CDR3 sequence (DNA): TGCAGTGCTAGATCGACCAACTCTGGAAACACCATATATTTT.

The J gene is TRBJ2-1, the V gene TRBV9; 9 bases agree with TRBD2. Germline CDR1 reads SGDLS; CDR2 reads YYNGEE. The trim removed 4 bases at V and 3 bases at J, leaving 2 bases unmatched. The CDR3 extends over 14 amino acids. The CDR3 reads CASSSSGNYNEQFF. The DNA for the CDR3 is TGTGCCAGCAGCTCTAGCGGGAACTACAATGAGCAGTTCTTC.

This chain joins TRBV30 and TRBJ1-4; D ambiguous. The CDR3 has 12 amino acids. Trimming shortened V by 3 bases and J by 13 bases, and 15 bases separated the two germline ends. Germline V lookup: CDR1 GTSNPN, CDR2 SVGIG (reference sequence). CDR3 protein: CAWSPNPVRLFF. In nucleotides, the CDR3 is TGTGCCTGGAGCCCAAATCCGGTGCGACTGTTTTTT.

In this sample, this clonotype turned up many times. V gene TRBV7-9 combines with J gene TRBJ2-5; possibly TRBD2 for D (6 bases). V was clipped by 5 bases and J by 2 bases, with 15 bases between them. The CDR3 has 15 residues. Germline CDR1 and CDR2: SEHNR and FQNEAQ (reference sequence). CDR3 bases: TGTGCCAGCAGCCCCAAGACTAGGCTACAAGAGACCCAGTACTTC. Encoded protein: CASSPKTRLQETQYF. Full variable domain (remainder filled in from reference TRBV7-9 and TRBJ2-5): DTGVSQNPRHKITKRGQNVTFRCDPISEHNRLYWYRQTLGQGPEFLTYFQNEAQLEKSRLLSDRFSAERPKGSFSTLEIQRTEQGDSAMYLCASSPKTRLQETQYFGPGTRLLVL.

The chain uses TRBV7-9 and TRBJ2-7; D perhaps matches TRBD1 (5 bases). The V end was cut by 3 bases, the J end by 1 base, with 7 bases between. CDR1 and CDR2 (germline): SEHNR, FQNEAQ (reference sequence). This CDR3 region has 13 residues. CDR3 amino acids: CASSLTASYEQYF. The CDR3 bases are TGTGCCAGCAGCTTGACAGCTTCCTACGAGCAGTACTTC.

The V call is TRBV24-1, the J call TRBJ2-7; possible D gene TRBD1, 5 bases. CDR1 KGHDR and CDR2 SFDVKD come from the germline V gene. This CDR3 spans 14 amino acids. V dropped 3 bases and J dropped 0 bases, with 8 bases sitting between them. The CDR3 reads CATSDTGSSYEQYF. The CDR3 DNA sequence: TGTGCCACCAGTGATACAGGTTCCTCCTACGAGCAGTACTTC.

In this sample, this clonotype turned up a few times. The chain has TRBV18 and TRBJ2-5; D is unresolved. The CDR3 spans 13 residues. V was cut by 1 base and J by 4 bases, with 7 bases left in between. Germline V gives CDR1 KGHSH, CDR2 LQKENI. The CDR3, as DNA: TGTGCCAGCTCACCACTAGTCACAGAGACCCAGTACTTC. Residues: CASSPLVTETQYF.

The chain links TRBV5-6 to TRBJ2-2; 12 bases line up with TRBD2. The trim removed 4 bases at V and 1 base at J, leaving 8 bases unmatched. The germline gives CDR1 SGHDT, CDR2 YYEEEE. This CDR3 contains 18 residues. CDR3 loop: CASSGTQTSGGNTGELFF. CDR3 sequence (DNA): TGTGCCAGCAGCGGAACCCAGACTAGCGGGGGGAACACCGGGGAGCTGTTTTTT.

The rearrangement joins TRBV18 to TRBJ1-3; the D is unclear. Between the trimmed V and J ends, which lost 2 bases and 1 base, there was a span of 3 bases. The germline V gene encodes CDR1 KGHSH and CDR2 LQKENI. This CDR3 has 13 amino acids. Here the CDR3 reads CASSPESGNTIYF. The CDR3 bases are TGTGCCAGCTCACCAGAGTCTGGAAACACCATATATTTT. The full variable domain, its missing parts supplied by reference TRBV18 and TRBJ1-3, is NAGVMQNPRHLVRRRGQEARLRCSPMKGHSHVYWYRQLPEEGLKFMVYLQKENIIDESGMPKERFSAEFPKEGPSILRIQQVVRGDSAAYFCASSPESGNTIYFGEGSWLTVV.

This clonotype was seen only a few times. This rearrangement joins TRBV19 to TRBJ2-7; 9 positions match TRBD1. The CDR3 has 16 amino acids. Trimming removed 7 bases from V and 0 bases from J; junction bases left unmatched: 10. Germline V gene data show CDR1 as LNHDA and CDR2 as SQIVND (reference sequence). CDR3 protein: CASTAGTGISSYEQYF. CDR3 sequence (DNA): TGTGCCAGTACCGCCGGGACAGGGATTAGCTCCTACGAGCAGTACTTC. Together with reference TRBV19 and TRBJ2-7, the CDR3 gives the full variable domain: DGGITQSPKYLFRKEGQNVTLSCEQNLNHDAMYWYRQDPGQGLRLIYYSQIVNDFQKGDIAEGYSVSREKKESFPLTVTSAQKNPTAFYLCASTAGTGISSYEQYFGPGTRLTVT.

This clonotype was counted only a few times. The CDR3 bases are TGTGCCACCAGCAGGTACAATGAGCAGTTCTTC. As protein: CATSRYNEQFF. The rearrangement joins TRBV15 to TRBJ2-1; no clear D. The CDR3 covers 11 residues. Germline values: CDR1 LNHNV, CDR2 YYDKDF (reference sequence). The V gene lost 3 bases and the J gene lost 4 bases, with 1 base spanning the gap.

V gene TRBV4-1 combines with J gene TRBJ1-4; D is uncertain. This CDR3 region has 16 residues. Germline V gives CDR1 MGHRA, CDR2 YSYEKL. V was pared by 1 base and J by 2 bases, with 11 bases between. CDR3 protein: CASSQGHLETNEKLFF. CDR3 coding DNA: TGCGCCAGCAGCCAAGGCCACTTGGAGACTAATGAAAAACTGTTTTTT.

This clonotype was picked up a small number of times. V is TRBV9 and J is TRBJ1-1; 8 bases agree with TRBD1. With V trimmed by 0 bases and J by 4 bases, 11 bases remained unmatched. Germline CDR1 is SGDLS and CDR2 is YYNGEE. The CDR3 sequence is 17 residues long. The CDR3 DNA reads TGTGCCAGCAGCGTAGCTGGACAGGGTCCCCTGAGCACTGAAGCTTTCTTT. As protein: CASSVAGQGPLSTEAFF.

This clonotype was detected only a few times. This chain joins TRBV15 and TRBJ2-2; TRBD1 matches at 9 bases. Germline values: CDR1 LNHNV, CDR2 YYDKDF (reference sequence). The CDR3 consists of 16 residues. Germline trimming cut 0 bases from V and 4 bases from J; bases unmatched to any gene: 3. As DNA, the CDR3 is TGTGCCACCAGCAGAGATTCGACAGGGGGCACCGGGGAGCTGTTTTTT. It translates to CATSRDSTGGTGELFF.

The chain couples TRBV24-1 to TRBJ2-3; a possible D gene is TRBD1 (5 bases). Trimming pared 4 bases from V and 0 bases from J, leaving 16 bases between. The CDR3 runs 17 residues. The germline gives CDR1 KGHDR, CDR2 SFDVKD. This CDR3 is CATSDLTGHLSTDTQYF. DNA of the CDR3: TGTGCCACCAGTGACCTAACAGGCCACCTTAGCACAGATACGCAGTATTTT.

V usage is TRBV7-8 and J usage is TRBJ1-5; TRBD1 matches 11 bases. The CDR3 covers 16 residues. Trimming removed 2 bases from V and 5 bases from J; junction bases left unmatched: 5. In germline, CDR1 is SGHVS, CDR2 FQNEAQ. CDR3 nucleotides: TGTGCCAGCAGCTTAACCGGACAGGGGGCTGATCAGCCCCAGCATTTT. Residues: CASSLTGQGADQPQHF.

The J gene is TRBJ2-1, the V gene TRBV15; no definite D call. Trimming pared 5 bases from V and 13 bases from J, leaving 18 bases between. Germline V gene sequence: CDR1 LNHNV, CDR2 YYDKDF (reference sequence). The CDR3 is 13 residues long. CDR3: CATSGPTAQRQFF. The DNA for the CDR3 is TGTGCCACCAGCGGCCCAACGGCACAAAGACAGTTCTTC.

V is TRBV18 and J is TRBJ2-3; TRBD1 aligns across 8 bases. Trimming took 6 bases from V and 4 from J; bases not matched to a gene: 9. The CDR3 extends over 15 amino acids. CDR1 and CDR2 (germline): KGHSH, LQKENI. CDR3 residues: CASSYRDRGPDTQYF. For the CDR3, the DNA is TGTGCCAGCTCTTACCGAGACAGGGGCCCAGATACGCAGTATTTT. Combining the CDR3 with reference TRBV18 and TRBJ2-3 gives the whole variable domain NAGVMQNPRHLVRRRGQEARLRCSPMKGHSHVYWYRQLPEEGLKFMVYLQKENIIDESGMPKERFSAEFPKEGPSILRIQQVVRGDSAAYFCASSYRDRGPDTQYFGPGTRLTVL.

This clonotype was seen a handful of times. This chain links TRBV20-1 with TRBJ1-6; TRBD1 aligns across 8 bases. Germline CDR1 reads DFQATT; CDR2 reads SNEGSKA (reference sequence). This CDR3 comprises 14 residues. With V trimmed by 6 bases and J by 4 bases, 5 bases remained unmatched. CDR3 loop: CSATGTGYNSPLHF. The CDR3 region has the DNA TGCAGTGCGACCGGGACAGGTTATAATTCACCCCTCCACTTT.